This T cell receptor beta chain was identified in a study of cytomegalovirus exposure and HLA in healthy donors. Study findings and constraints: TCR beta chain V- and J-gene trimming was linked, in a later analysis, to a missense variant in DCLRE1C. According to the study, 150 to 200 TCR beta chains were cytomegalovirus-associated. What TCR beta sequences reportedly achieved was accurate prediction of HLA-A and HLA-B alleles in most subjects. Later analysis reportedly placed an Asian-associated ancestry cluster below the approximately 680-donor mean in N-insertions.

The PCR employed 60 Vbeta primers together with 13 Jbeta primers. Method: immunoSEQ multiplex PCR; TCRdb's copy keeps in-frame clones and lacks some. Its table records about 200,000 clones. There are 13 residues in the CDR3. Germline lookup yields CDR1 MNHNS and CDR2 SASEGT. Trimming cost V 6 bases and J 7 bases; bases outside gene matches: 6. A word on this clone: The antigen remains undetermined.

Sequencing was performed on PBMCs. The clonotype was recovered from a man aged 30 to 39 in good health and CMV-seronegative. The chain recombines TRBV6-1 with TRBJ2-1; 7 positions agree with TRBD2. CDR3 residues: CASSGGGANEQFF. As DNA, the CDR3 is TGTGCCAGCAGCGGGGGAGGGGCGAATGAGCAGTTCTTC.